This T cell receptor beta chain was recovered during a study of blood T cells in healthy people across ages. The V end was cut by 0 bases, the J end by 1 base, with 4 bases between. The CDR3 is 13 residues long. Looked up from germline, CDR1 is DFQATT and CDR2 is SNEGSKA (reference sequence). Next came a second PCR, run for about 6 to 12 cycles, which used a sample-barcoded 5' primer along with a J-beta primer mix. TCRdb re-called the 5' RACE reads through MiXCR, storing one row per CDR3 protein. The data show 580,000 or so distinct CDR3 sequences, about 45% seen once. This clonotype appeared a few times.

The source material was blood. The rearrangement uses TRBV20-1 and TRBJ2-1; D not certain. This receptor was identified in a man older than 75 in good health. CDR3 sequence (DNA): TGCAGTGCTAGAGATGTTTCCTACAATGAGCAGTTCTTC. Translation: CSARDVSYNEQFF.